This passage covers 7 T cell receptor beta chains from one sample sequenced in a study of OX40 agonist ivuxolimab in advanced cancers. The method was immunoSEQ multiplex PCR; TCRdb's version includes in-frame clones alone and lacks a portion of them. The repertoire includes over 75,000 clones, roughly 94% of them detected once, and about 2.6% sits in the top ten. This specimen consisted of CD4+ or CD8+ T cells sorted from blood, obtained in a trial of the OX40 agonist ivuxolimab. These receptors were taken from an adult with an advanced solid tumor such as melanoma, head and neck, liver or kidney cancer.

J is TRBJ2-7 and V is TRBV2; possible D gene TRBD2, 6 bases. The V gene's germline CDR1 is SNHLY and CDR2 FYNNEI. This CDR3 has 14 amino acids. Deletions cut 4 bases from V and 4 bases from J, with 14 bases between. This CDR3 reads CASSVGGMEYEQYF. The CDR3 DNA reads TGTGCCAGCAGTGTAGGCGGGATGGAGTACGAGCAGTACTTC.

This clone appeared a single time. The chain has TRBV14 and TRBJ1-6; the D is unclear. The CDR3 runs 17 residues. Trimming stripped 4 bases from V and 4 bases from J, with 17 bases between. The germline V gene encodes CDR1 SGHDN and CDR2 FVKESK. The CDR3 protein is CASSPDYKIGYNSPLHF. The CDR3 DNA reads TGTGCCAGCAGCCCGGATTACAAAATCGGGTATAATTCACCCCTCCACTTT.

The chain recombines TRBV27 with TRBJ2-7; 7 nucleotides match TRBD1. The germline CDR1 and CDR2 sequences are MNHEY and SMNVEV (reference sequence). This CDR3 has 14 amino acids. V dropped 6 bases and J dropped 3; count of bases not matched to a gene: 8. The DNA of the CDR3 is TGTGCCAGCAGCTGGGGACAGCGACGCTACGAGCAGTACTTC. This codes for CASSWGQRRYEQYF.

The chain couples TRBV5-8 to TRBJ2-3; the match to TRBD2 covers 10 bases. Looked up from germline, CDR1 is SGHTS and CDR2 is YDEGEE. CDR3 length: 16 residues. V was pared by 4 bases and J by 4 bases, with 9 bases of the junction left unmatched. This CDR3 is CASSRPKAGGADTQYF. CDR3 nucleotides: TGTGCCAGCAGCCGGCCTAAAGCGGGGGGGGCAGATACGCAGTATTTT.

This clone appeared a single time. The V call is TRBV30, the J call TRBJ2-7; D remains ambiguous. CDR1 is GTSNPN, CDR2 SVGIG, per germline (reference sequence). CDR3 length equals 13 residues. Trimming removed 0 bases from V and 6 bases from J, with 12 bases in between. The CDR3 DNA follows: TGTGCCTGGAGTGTTCATGGGTCGGTCGAGCAGTACTTC. It specifies CAWSVHGSVEQYF.

The V and J genes are TRBV5-1 and TRBJ1-2; D is unclear. The CDR3 is 17 amino acids. Germline assignment: CDR1 SGHRS and CDR2 YFSETQ. The V and J ends lost 1 base and 3 bases respectively, with 19 bases between them. The CDR3 DNA reads TGCGCCAGCAGCTTGAGGGAGGCTGTATACCGTGACTATGGCTACACCTTC. This sequence encodes CASSLREAVYRDYGYTF. Full variable domain (rest looked up from reference TRBV5-1 and TRBJ1-2): KAGVTQTPRYLIKTRGQQVTLSCSPISGHRSVSWYQQTPGQGLQFLFEYFSETQRNKGNFPGRFSGRQFSNSRSEMNVSTLELGDSALYLCASSLREAVYRDYGYTFGSGTRLTVV.

This clone was detected only once. The chain joins TRBV4-1 to TRBJ2-1, with TRBD2 matching over 14 bases. V was pared by 4 bases and J by 5 bases, with 4 bases of the junction left unmatched. This CDR3 has 16 residues. Germline CDR1 reads MGHRA; CDR2 reads YSYEKL. CDR3 DNA sequence: TGCGCCAGCAGCCGAGGGACTAGCGGGGGACACAATGAGCAGTTCTTC. Translation: CASSRGTSGGHNEQFF.